A single T cell receptor beta chain is shown here with its context. CDR1 is LNHDA, CDR2 SQIVND, per germline (reference sequence). This CDR3 is built from 13 residues. V dropped 7 bases and J dropped 3 bases, with 10 bases sitting between them. The entry originates in a study of blood T cell repertoires in COVID-19. About the research overall: The United States, Italy and Spain were the sources of the acute and convalescent COVID-19 samples. Sources were T cells, B-cell-depleted T cells, or PBMCs; the material itself was cDNA or gDNA.

Profiled with immunoSEQ multiplex PCR; TCRdb holds only in-frame clones, not every one. The sample gives more than 90,000 clones, over 80% of which show up once; roughly 17% is in the top ten. This chain connects TRBV19 to TRBJ1-3; D call uncertain. Sequencing was performed on peripheral blood. This TCR came from a man aged 50-59 years with acute or convalescent COVID-19. DNA for the CDR3: TGTGCCAGTACCCCAATAGTTGGAAACACCATATATTTT. This encodes CASTPIVGNTIYF.